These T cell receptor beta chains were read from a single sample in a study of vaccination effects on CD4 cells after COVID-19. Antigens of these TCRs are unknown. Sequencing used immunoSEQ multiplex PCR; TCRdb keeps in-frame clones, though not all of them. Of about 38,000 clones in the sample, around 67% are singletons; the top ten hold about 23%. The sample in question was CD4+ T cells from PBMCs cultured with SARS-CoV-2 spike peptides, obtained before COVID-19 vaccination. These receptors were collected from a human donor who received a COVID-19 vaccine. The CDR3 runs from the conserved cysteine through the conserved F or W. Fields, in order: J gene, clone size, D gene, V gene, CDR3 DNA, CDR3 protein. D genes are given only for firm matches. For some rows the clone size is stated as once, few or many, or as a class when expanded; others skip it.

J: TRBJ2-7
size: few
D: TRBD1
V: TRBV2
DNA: TGTGCCGGCACGAGACAGGGAAACTACGAGCAGTACTTC
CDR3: CAGTRQGNYEQYF

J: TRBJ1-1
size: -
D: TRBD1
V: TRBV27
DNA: TGTGCCAGCAAAACCGTACAGGGGGCGGGAGCTTTCTTT
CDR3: CASKTVQGAGAFF

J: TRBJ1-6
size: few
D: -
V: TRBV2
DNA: TGTGCCAGCAGTGAACCTGTTCTCTATAATTCACCCCTCCACTTT
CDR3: CASSEPVLYNSPLHF

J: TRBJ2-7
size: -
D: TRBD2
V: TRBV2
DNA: TGTGCCAGCAGGGCTAGCGGGAATGACGAGCAGTACTTC
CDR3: CASRASGNDEQYF

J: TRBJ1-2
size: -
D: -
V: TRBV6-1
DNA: TGTGCCAGCAGTGAAGCGGTGGCCGAGTCCCACTATGGCTACACCTTC
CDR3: CASSEAVAESHYGYTF

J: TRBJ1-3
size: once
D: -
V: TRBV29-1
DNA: TGCAGCGTTGCCGCAGGGGTCGGAAACACCATATATTTT
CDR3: CSVAAGVGNTIYF

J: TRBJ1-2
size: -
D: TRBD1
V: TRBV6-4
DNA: TGTGCCAGCAGTGACTCGACAGGGAGCGGCTACACCTTC
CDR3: CASSDSTGSGYTF

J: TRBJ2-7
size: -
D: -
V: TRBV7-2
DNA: TGTGCCAGCAGCTTAGTCTACGAGCAGTACTTC
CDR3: CASSLVYEQYF

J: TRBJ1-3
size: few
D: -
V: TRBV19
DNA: TGTGCCAGTTCACCGGGACCCTACTCTGGAAACACCATATATTTT
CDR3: CASSPGPYSGNTIYF

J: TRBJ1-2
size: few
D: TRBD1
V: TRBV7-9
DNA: TGTGCCAGCAGCTCATCCCGGGACAGGGGCTCTAACTATGGCTACACCTTC
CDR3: CASSSSRDRGSNYGYTF

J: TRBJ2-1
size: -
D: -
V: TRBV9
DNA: TGTGCCAGCAGCCCACCTGTGGGTGAGCAGTTCTTC
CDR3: CASSPPVGEQFF